This TCR beta chain is from a study of blood T cell repertoires in COVID-19 (TCRdb year 2020). With respect to the entire study: Samples covering the acute and convalescent phases of COVID-19 were provided by collaborators in the United States, Italy and Spain. The prospective study material was composed of cDNA or gDNA derived from T cells, B-cell-depleted T cells, or PBMCs. Subjects who had been exposed to COVID-19, were actively infected with it, or had recovered from it provided the deeply sampled blood TCRbeta repertoires that made up the dataset. The repertoires were released in a freely available public database meant as a resource for research on the immune response to SARS-CoV-2. The samples were drawn from the first 160 participants of the ongoing ImmuneRACE study and from under 1,500 subjects provided by 6 global collaborators. Sample metadata almost always included a de-identified subject ID, COVID-19 status, age in years and sex. Where available, HLA class I and class II types were obtained from metadata supplied by the sample provider rather than from assay-based typing. Beyond this particular receptor, the publication reports: The amount of clinical and demographic metadata varied by source and participant and was provided uncurated.

The collaborating institutions used their own protocols to collect whole blood in K2EDTA tubes. Collaborator samples were shipped for TCRbeta analysis as frozen whole blood, isolated PBMCs, or DNA extracted from either sample type. TCRbeta CDR3 regions were amplified from genomic DNA using the immunoSEQ Assay, a bias-controlled multiplex PCR. The study's own analysis went as follows. Within the assay, amplification of reference gene primers was used to estimate how many nucleated cells each sample contained. Sequence reads were collapsed and filtered to measure the absolute abundance of every unique TCRbeta CDR3 rearrangement. Productive Simpson clonality was computed per sample as the square root of Simpson's diversity index over productive rearrangements. Entries here come from immuneACCESS through TCRdb and include only in-frame sequences with V and J called. Some clones fail to appear in such tables; in the studies checked, an unresolved V gene covers under half of the shortfall, and the cause of the remainder is unknown. V and J calls and clone size are copied from that table; D and trimming were computed from the DNA. This sample holds 70,000 to 80,000 clones; 70% to 90% were observed only once. The ten largest clones take up roughly an eighth of the sample.

About this clone: It has no known antigen specificity. Within one base of it there is no much larger clone, and no base qualities were kept.

The junction shows trimming of 1 base on V and 1 base on J, plus 7 bases between the germline ends. Looking up the germline V gene yields CDR1 SNHLY and CDR2 FYNNEI. Spanning cysteine to phenylalanine, the CDR3 consists of 14 amino acids. Only CDR3 DNA remains: 42 bases, in frame from the first base. The receptor was isolated from a human donor in a cohort sampled during active COVID-19. The sequenced sample was peripheral blood. This receptor chain uses TRBV2 and TRBJ2-5; the D gene cannot be named for sure. The DNA sequence is as follows: TGTGCCAGCAGTGAAGGAGGTAGCCAAGAGACCCAGTACTTC. Its product reads: CASSEGGSQETQYF.